This T cell receptor (beta chain) was captured by sequencing in a study of blood T cell repertoires in COVID-19. Libraries were prepared by immunoSEQ multiplex PCR; TCRdb keeps only in-frame clonotypes and omits some of them. This sample yields approximately 300,000 clones, of which roughly 90% are seen a single time; about 4.2% belongs to the top ten. The germline gives CDR1 LNHNV, CDR2 YYDKDF (reference sequence). With V trimmed by 5 bases and J by 7 bases, 5 bases remained unmatched. The CDR3 runs to 15 residues. The J gene is TRBJ2-1, the V gene TRBV15, with 13 bases matching TRBD2. The sequencing sample was made of PBMCs or T cells enriched from blood (not recorded which). This sequence originates from a woman aged 25 to 39 who had been exposed to COVID-19. The CDR3 here is CATSAGTSGMNEQFF. The CDR3 nucleotides are TGTGCCACCAGCGCTGGGACTAGCGGGATGAATGAGCAGTTCTTC.